The rows below give T cell receptor beta chains drawn from one sample of a study of blood T cell repertoires in COVID-19. TCRdb's table, derived via immunoSEQ multiplex PCR, lists solely in-frame clones and lacks some. The top ten hold 0.7% to 0.85% of the sample, which has some 210,000 clones, 80% to 95% seen once. Sequenced input: peripheral blood. These receptors came from a man in his sixties with COVID-19, enrolled during active disease. The CDR3 runs from the conserved cysteine through the conserved F or W. The order of the fields is D gene, J gene, clone size, V gene, CDR3 DNA, CDR3 protein. A D gene is named only where the DNA matches it firmly. Clone size appears in some rows only: once, few, many, or a class for an expanded clone.

>NA|TRBJ1-2|NA|TRBV19
TGTGCCAGTAGTATGGGAGGGAACAACTATGGCTACACCTTC
CASSMGGNNYGYTF
>TRBD1|TRBJ1-2|NA|TRBV4-2
TGTGCCAGCAGCCAAGCGGGACAGAACTATGGCTACACCTTC
CASSQAGQNYGYTF
>TRBD1|TRBJ2-2|NA|TRBV5-6
TGTGCCAGCAGGGGAATATCGACAGGGCCCTCGAACACCGGGGAGCTGTTTTTT
CASRGISTGPSNTGELFF
>NA|TRBJ1-6|NA|TRBV7-9
TGTGCCAGCAGCGCTTATACAGGGATCAATTCACCCCTCCACTTT
CASSAYTGINSPLHF
>TRBD1|TRBJ1-6|NA|TRBV29-1
TGCAGCGTTATGACAGGGGAGAGGTCACCCCTCCACTTT
CSVMTGERSPLHF
>TRBD2|TRBJ2-3|NA|TRBV4-1
TGCGCCAGCAGCCAAGATCCCACTAGCGGGGGGGCAGGGTATTTT
CASSQDPTSGGAGYF
>NA|TRBJ2-7|NA|TRBV28
TGTGCCAGCGGCATCTCCTACGAGCAGTACTTC
CASGISYEQYF
>TRBD1|TRBJ1-1|NA|TRBV5-8
TGTGCCAGCAGCCTAGGACAACCGACAGGGAGGAACACTGAAGCTTTCTTT
CASSLGQPTGRNTEAFF
>NA|TRBJ1-5|NA|TRBV6-5
TGTGCCAGCAGTTACCAGGGTAATCAGCCCCAGCATTTT
CASSYQGNQPQHF
>TRBD1|TRBJ1-2|NA|TRBV29-1
TGCAGCGCTGGACAGGGGAGAAGCTATGGCTACACCTTC
CSAGQGRSYGYTF
>TRBD1|TRBJ1-2|NA|TRBV7-2
TGTGCCAGCCGTCGGACAGGGGGCGCGTACGGCTACACCTTC
CASRRTGGAYGYTF
>TRBD2|TRBJ2-5|NA|TRBV9
TGTGCCAGCAGCTTTACCGGGACTACTGGCGGAGAGACCCAGTACTTC
CASSFTGTTGGETQYF
>NA|TRBJ1-4|NA|TRBV2
TGTGCCAGCAGTGAAGCTACCTACGGGAACGAAAAACTGTTTTTT
CASSEATYGNEKLFF
>TRBD2|TRBJ2-1|NA|TRBV7-2
TGTGCCAGCAGCTTAGCGGGAGGGCTGGATGAGCAGTTCTTC
CASSLAGGLDEQFF
>NA|TRBJ2-7|NA|TRBV11-1
TGTGCCAGCAGCTTTTCCGAGGCGGGCTCCTACGAGCAGTACTTC
CASSFSEAGSYEQYF
>TRBD1|TRBJ2-7|NA|TRBV7-9
TGTGCCAGCAGCCCTTTGGGGGGAACCGGGACAGGGACGTACGAGCAGTACTTC
CASSPLGGTGTGTYEQYF
>TRBD1|TRBJ2-4|NA|TRBV25-1
TGTGCCAGCAGTGGACAGGGAGCCAAAAACATTCAGTACTTC
CASSGQGAKNIQYF
>NA|TRBJ2-1|NA|TRBV5-4
TGTGCCAGCAGCCCCACTGGAGAACCGCAGTTCTTC
CASSPTGEPQFF
>TRBD1|TRBJ2-1|NA|TRBV5-5
TGTGCCAGCAGTCACAGGGGGCTCGGCAATGAGCAGTTCTTC
CASSHRGLGNEQFF
>TRBD1|TRBJ2-1|NA|TRBV19
TGTGCCAGTACCCGGACAGGGGTCTACAATGAGCAGTTCTTC
CASTRTGVYNEQFF
>TRBD1|TRBJ1-3|NA|TRBV2
TGTGCCAGCGGAGGGACAGCACTGGGAAACACCATATATTTT
CASGGTALGNTIYF
>TRBD2|TRBJ2-5|NA|TRBV11-2
TGTGCCAGCAGCTTAGTAGCGGGGGGGCTCACAGAGACCCAGTACTTC
CASSLVAGGLTETQYF
>TRBD1|TRBJ2-3|once|TRBV6-2/TRBV6-3
TGTGCCAGCAGTCGTCTTACTGGGACAGGGTATACAGATACGCAGTATTTT
CASSRLTGTGYTDTQYF
>NA|TRBJ2-7|NA|TRBV19
TGTGCCAGTAGGAGATCAACCTACGAGCAGTACTTC
CASRRSTYEQYF
>NA|TRBJ2-1|NA|TRBV21-1
TGTGCCAGCAGCAAAAGCTGGCCGAGGGCAGGGGTGGTCTTC
CASSKSWPRAGVVF
>TRBD1|TRBJ1-6|NA|TRBV7-9
TGTGCCAGCAGATCCGGGACAGGGGACTCACCCCTCCACTTT
CASRSGTGDSPLHF
>TRBD1|TRBJ1-2|NA|TRBV2
TGTGCCAGCAGATTTACAGGGGGCCATGGCTACACCTTC
CASRFTGGHGYTF
>TRBD1|TRBJ2-3|NA|TRBV24-1
TGTGCCACCGGGACAGGGAGCACAGATACGCAGTATTTT
CATGTGSTDTQYF
>NA|TRBJ1-2|once|TRBV7-2
TGTGCCAGCAGCCGCTACAATCCCGGACACGACTATGGCTACACCTTC
CASSRYNPGHDYGYTF
>TRBD1|TRBJ2-3|NA|TRBV6-5
TGTGCCAGCAGTTACGACAGGGGGCAGGCAGATACGCAGTATTTT
CASSYDRGQADTQYF
>NA|TRBJ2-2|once|TRBV7-9
TGTGCCAGCAGCTCCCGACAGGACCCGAACACCGGGGAGCTGTTTTTT
CASSSRQDPNTGELFF
>TRBD2|TRBJ2-1|NA|TRBV4-1
TGCGCCAGCCGGCCTAGCGGGAGCTATGAGCAGTTCTTC
CASRPSGSYEQFF
>TRBD1|TRBJ1-2|NA|TRBV11-3
TGTGCCAGCAGCGAGGGACAGGGTTCTAACTATGGCTACACCTTC
CASSEGQGSNYGYTF
>TRBD1|TRBJ2-7|NA|TRBV19
TGTGCCAGCTCTACAGGGGCCGGAGCCTACGAGCAGTACTTC
CASSTGAGAYEQYF
>TRBD2|TRBJ2-1|NA|TRBV5-4
TGTGCCAGCAGCTCACTAGCGGGCGGAATCAGTGAGCAGTTCTTC
CASSSLAGGISEQFF
>NA|TRBJ1-2|NA|TRBV10-3
TGTGCCATCAGTGAGTCCACAGGGAAGGGCTACACCTTC
CAISESTGKGYTF
>NA|TRBJ2-1|few|TRBV30
TGTGCCTGGAGCAGTCACGATGAGCAGTTCTTC
CAWSSHDEQFF
>TRBD1|TRBJ1-3|NA|TRBV6-5
TGTGCCAGCAGCTACAGAGCAACAGGGGCTGGAAACACCATATATTTT
CASSYRATGAGNTIYF
>TRBD2|TRBJ2-3|NA|TRBV6-6
TGTGCCAGCAGTTTTAGCGGGGGGAGCACAGATACGCAGTATTTT
CASSFSGGSTDTQYF
>NA|TRBJ1-5|NA|TRBV18
TGTGCCAGCTCGTCCGGGGGATTTGGCAATCAGCCCCAGCATTTT
CASSSGGFGNQPQHF
>TRBD1|TRBJ1-1|NA|TRBV13
TGTGCCAGCAGCTTCGGACAGGGGAACACTGAAGCTTTCTTT
CASSFGQGNTEAFF
>NA|TRBJ1-1|NA|TRBV5-6
TGTGCCAGCAGCCCCGCAGGAGGGATGACTGAAGCTTTCTTT
CASSPAGGMTEAFF
>TRBD1|TRBJ2-1|NA|TRBV12-5
TGTGCTAGTGGTTCCAGTACCGGGACAGGGGGAAATGAGCAGTTCTTC
CASGSSTGTGGNEQFF
>NA|TRBJ2-1|NA|TRBV3-1/TRBV3-2
TGTGCCAGCAGCCAAGCACGCGGGCAGTTCTTC
CASSQARGQFF
>TRBD1|TRBJ1-2|once|TRBV27
TGTGCCAGCAGTACCCAGGGGGCCGAGGATGGCTACACCTTC
CASSTQGAEDGYTF
>NA|TRBJ1-5|NA|TRBV19
TGTGCCAGTAGTCCTAAGAGGGCAAGACAGCATTTT
CASSPKRARQHF
>TRBD1|TRBJ1-2|NA|TRBV3-1/TRBV3-2
TGTGCCAGCAGCCAAGGGGTAGGGGGCAACTATGGCTACACCTTC
CASSQGVGGNYGYTF
>TRBD1|TRBJ1-3|NA|TRBV5-6
TGTGCCAGCAGCTTCACCGGGACAGGGTTTTTTTCTGGAAACACCATATATTTT
CASSFTGTGFFSGNTIYF
>TRBD2|TRBJ2-7|NA|TRBV19
TGTGCCAGTAGTGCCGGGACTAGCGTAAGCTCCTACGAGCAGTACTTC
CASSAGTSVSSYEQYF
>TRBD1|TRBJ1-5|NA|TRBV3-1/TRBV3-2
TGTGCCAGCAGCCAAGGGGGACAGAGGGCTCAGCCCCAGCATTTT
CASSQGGQRAQPQHF
>TRBD1|TRBJ1-2|once|TRBV18
TGTGCCAGCTCACCGCTTGGACAGGCTCACTATGGCTACACCTTC
CASSPLGQAHYGYTF